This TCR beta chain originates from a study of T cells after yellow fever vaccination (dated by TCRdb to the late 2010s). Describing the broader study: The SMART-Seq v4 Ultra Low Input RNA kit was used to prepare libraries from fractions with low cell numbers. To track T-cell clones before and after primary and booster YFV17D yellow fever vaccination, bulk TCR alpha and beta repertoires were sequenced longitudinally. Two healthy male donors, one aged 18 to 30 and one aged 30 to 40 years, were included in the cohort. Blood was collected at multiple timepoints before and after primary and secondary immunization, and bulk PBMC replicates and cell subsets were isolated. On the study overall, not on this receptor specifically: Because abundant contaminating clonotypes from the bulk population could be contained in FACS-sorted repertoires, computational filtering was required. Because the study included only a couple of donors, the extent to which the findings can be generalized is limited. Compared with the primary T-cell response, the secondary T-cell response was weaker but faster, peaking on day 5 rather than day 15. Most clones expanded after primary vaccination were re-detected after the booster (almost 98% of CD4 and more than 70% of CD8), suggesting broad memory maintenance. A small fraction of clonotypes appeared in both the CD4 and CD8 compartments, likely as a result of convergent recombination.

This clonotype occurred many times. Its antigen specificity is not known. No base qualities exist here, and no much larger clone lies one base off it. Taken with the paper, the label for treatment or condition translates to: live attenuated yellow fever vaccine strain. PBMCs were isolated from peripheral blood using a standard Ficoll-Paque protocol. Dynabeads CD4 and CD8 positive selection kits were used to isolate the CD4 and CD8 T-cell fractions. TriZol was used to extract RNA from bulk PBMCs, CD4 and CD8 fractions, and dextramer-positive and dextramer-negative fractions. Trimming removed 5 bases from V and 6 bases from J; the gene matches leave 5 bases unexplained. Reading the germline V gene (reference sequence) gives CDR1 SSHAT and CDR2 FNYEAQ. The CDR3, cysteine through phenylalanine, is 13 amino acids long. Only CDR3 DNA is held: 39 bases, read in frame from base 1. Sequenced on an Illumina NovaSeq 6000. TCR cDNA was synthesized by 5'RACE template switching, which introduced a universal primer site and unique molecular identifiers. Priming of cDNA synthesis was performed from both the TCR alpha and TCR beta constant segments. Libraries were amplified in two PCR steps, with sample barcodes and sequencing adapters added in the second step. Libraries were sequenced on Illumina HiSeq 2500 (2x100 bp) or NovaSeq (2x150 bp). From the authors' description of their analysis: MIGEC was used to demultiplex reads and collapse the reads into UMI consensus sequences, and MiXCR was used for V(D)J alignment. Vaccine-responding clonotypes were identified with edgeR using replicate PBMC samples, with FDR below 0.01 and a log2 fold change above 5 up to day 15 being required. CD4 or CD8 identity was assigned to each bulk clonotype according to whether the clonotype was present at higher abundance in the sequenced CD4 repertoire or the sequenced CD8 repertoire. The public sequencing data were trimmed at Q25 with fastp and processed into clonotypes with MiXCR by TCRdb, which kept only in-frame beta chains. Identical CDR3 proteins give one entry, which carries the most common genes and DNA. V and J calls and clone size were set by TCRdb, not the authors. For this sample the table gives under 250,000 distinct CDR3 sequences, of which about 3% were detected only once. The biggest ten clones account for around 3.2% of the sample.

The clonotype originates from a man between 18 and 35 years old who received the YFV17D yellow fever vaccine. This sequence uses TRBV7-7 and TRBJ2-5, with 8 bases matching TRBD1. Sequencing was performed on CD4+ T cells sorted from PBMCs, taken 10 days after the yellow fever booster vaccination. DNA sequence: TGTGCCAGCAGCCCGGACAGGGCAAAGACCCAGTACTTC. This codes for CASSPDRAKTQYF.